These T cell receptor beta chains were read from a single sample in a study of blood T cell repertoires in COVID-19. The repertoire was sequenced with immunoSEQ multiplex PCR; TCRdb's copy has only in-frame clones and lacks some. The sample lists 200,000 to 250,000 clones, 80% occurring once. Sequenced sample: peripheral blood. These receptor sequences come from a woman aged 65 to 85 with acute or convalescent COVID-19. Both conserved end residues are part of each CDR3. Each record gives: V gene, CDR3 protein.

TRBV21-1 CASSTRGTSGYPGELFF
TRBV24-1 CATSGPLAGETQYF
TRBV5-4 CASSLAGGYEQFF
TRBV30 CAWSVRGEAFF
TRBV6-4 CASSVRAGATTGELFF
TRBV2 CASSPRHYGYTF
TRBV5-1 CASRTGDLYGYTF
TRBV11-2 CASSLDRGLRGPGELFF
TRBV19 CASSRGTGHYEQYF
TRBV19 CASGTVYNSPLHF
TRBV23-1 CASSLLKAEGNQPQHF
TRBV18 CASSPPSGLLQTQYF
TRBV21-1 CASSKVGEGGRPFYSNQPQHF
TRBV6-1 CASSELAGATNEKLFF
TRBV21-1 CASSRGTARSGANVLTF
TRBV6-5 CASTPGRTNEQFF
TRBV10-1 CASSSSSGNTIYF
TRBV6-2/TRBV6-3 CASSSPWTGGSDTQYF
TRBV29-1 CSGILTGFSPNTGELFF
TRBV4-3 CASSQDSPSGGVYNEQFF
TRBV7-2 CASSLVGGERGANVLTF
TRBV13 CASSYPKSRRGGESPLHF
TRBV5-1 CASSYGQGLNTEAFF
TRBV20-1 CSAPSDRGAFF
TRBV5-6 CASSLPGQGYEQYF
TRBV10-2 CASSAPGWTDTQYF